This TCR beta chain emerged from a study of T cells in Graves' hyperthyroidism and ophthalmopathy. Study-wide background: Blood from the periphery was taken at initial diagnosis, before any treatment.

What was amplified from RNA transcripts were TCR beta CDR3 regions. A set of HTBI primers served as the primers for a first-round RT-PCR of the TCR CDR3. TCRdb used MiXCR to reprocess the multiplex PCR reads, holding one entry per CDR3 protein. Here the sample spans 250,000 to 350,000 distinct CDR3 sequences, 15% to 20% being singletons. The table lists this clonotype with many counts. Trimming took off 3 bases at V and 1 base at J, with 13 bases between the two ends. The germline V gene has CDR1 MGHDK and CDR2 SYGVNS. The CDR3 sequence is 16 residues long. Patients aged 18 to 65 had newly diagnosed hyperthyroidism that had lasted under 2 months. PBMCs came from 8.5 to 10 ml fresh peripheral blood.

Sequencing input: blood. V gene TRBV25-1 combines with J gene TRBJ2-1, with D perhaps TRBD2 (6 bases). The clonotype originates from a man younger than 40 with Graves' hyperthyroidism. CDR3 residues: CASSDRASASYNEQFF. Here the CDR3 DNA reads TGTGCCAGCAGTGACCGGGCTAGCGCATCCTACAATGAGCAGTTCTTC.